This T cell receptor beta chain appears in the sequencing data of a study of blood T cell repertoires in COVID-19. Overall study: Sites across the United States, Italy and Spain contributed samples from acute and convalescent COVID-19.

Germline-derived CDR1 and CDR2 are PRHDT and FYEKMQ (reference sequence). The CDR3 is 16 amino acids. With 5 bases clipped from V and 8 bases from J, the junction kept 11 bases outside the gene matches. Measured with immunoSEQ multiplex PCR; TCRdb has only the in-frame clones, and not every one. The data hold 150,000 to 200,000 clones, with 86% observed a single time. V is TRBV13 and J is TRBJ2-1; 11 bases fit TRBD2. This TCR was recovered from a woman aged 25-40 years with active or convalescent COVID-19. Specimen: peripheral blood. The CDR3 DNA reads TGTGCCAGCAGCGGGCTTCTAGCGGGGGGCGTAGATGAGCAGTTCTTC. The encoded protein is CASSGLLAGGVDEQFF.